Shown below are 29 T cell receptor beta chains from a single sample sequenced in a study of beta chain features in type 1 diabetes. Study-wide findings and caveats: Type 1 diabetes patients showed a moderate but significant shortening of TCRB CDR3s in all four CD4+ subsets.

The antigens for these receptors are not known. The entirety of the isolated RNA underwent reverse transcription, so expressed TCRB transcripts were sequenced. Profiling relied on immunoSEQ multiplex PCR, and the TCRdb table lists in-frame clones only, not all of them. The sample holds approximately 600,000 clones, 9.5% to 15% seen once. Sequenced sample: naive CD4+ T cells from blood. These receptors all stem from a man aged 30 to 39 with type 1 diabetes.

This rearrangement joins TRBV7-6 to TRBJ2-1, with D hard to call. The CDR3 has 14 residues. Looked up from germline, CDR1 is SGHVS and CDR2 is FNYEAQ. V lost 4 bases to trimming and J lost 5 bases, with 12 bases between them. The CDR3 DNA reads TGTGCCAGCAGCTCTATTTACAAGAACAATGAGCAGTTCTTC. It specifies CASSSIYKNNEQFF.

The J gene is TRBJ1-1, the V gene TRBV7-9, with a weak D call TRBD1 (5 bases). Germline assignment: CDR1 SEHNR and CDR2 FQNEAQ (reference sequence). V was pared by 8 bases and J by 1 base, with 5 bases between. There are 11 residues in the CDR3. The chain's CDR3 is CASGGNTEAFF. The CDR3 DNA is TGTGCCAGCGGGGGGAACACTGAAGCTTTCTTT.

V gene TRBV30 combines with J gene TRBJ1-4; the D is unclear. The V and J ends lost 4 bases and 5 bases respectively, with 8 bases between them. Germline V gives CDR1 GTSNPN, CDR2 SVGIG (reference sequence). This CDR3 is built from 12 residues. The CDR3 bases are TGTGCCTGGAAAGCGCTGAATGAAAAACTGTTTTTT. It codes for CAWKALNEKLFF.

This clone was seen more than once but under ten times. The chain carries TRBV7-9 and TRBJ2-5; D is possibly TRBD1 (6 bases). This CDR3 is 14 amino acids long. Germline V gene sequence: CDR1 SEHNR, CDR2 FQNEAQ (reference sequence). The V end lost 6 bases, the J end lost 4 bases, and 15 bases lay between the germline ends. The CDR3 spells CASRQGDTRETQYF. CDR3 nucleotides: TGTGCCAGCAGACAGGGTGATACCAGAGAGACCCAGTACTTC.

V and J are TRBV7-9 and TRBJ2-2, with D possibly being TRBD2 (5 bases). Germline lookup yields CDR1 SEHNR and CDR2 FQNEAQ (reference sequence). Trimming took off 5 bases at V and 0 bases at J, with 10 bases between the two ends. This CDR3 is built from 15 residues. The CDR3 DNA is TGTGCCAGCAGCCACCGGCGGGCGAACACCGGGGAGCTGTTTTTT. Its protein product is CASSHRRANTGELFF. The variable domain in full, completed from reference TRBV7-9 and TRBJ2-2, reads DTGVSQNPRHKITKRGQNVTFRCDPISEHNRLYWYRQTLGQGPEFLTYFQNEAQLEKSRLLSDRFSAERPKGSFSTLEIQRTEQGDSAMYLCASSHRRANTGELFFGEGSRLTVL.

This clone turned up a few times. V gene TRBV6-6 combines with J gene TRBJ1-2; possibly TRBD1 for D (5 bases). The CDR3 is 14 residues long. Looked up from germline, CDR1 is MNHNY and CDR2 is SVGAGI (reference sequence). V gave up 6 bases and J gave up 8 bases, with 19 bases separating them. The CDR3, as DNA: TGTGCCAGCAGAAACTCGGGACCGGTGGACGGCTACACCTTC. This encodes CASRNSGPVDGYTF.

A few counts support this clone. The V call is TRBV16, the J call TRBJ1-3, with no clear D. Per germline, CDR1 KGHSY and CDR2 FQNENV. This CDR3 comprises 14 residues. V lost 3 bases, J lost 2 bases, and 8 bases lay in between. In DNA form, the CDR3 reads TGTGCCAGCAGCCACCAGACGGCTGGAAACACCATATATTTT. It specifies CASSHQTAGNTIYF.

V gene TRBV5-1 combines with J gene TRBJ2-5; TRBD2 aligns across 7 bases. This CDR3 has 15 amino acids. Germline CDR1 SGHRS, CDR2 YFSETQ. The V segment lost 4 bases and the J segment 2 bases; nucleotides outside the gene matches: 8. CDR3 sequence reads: CASSPPGLWQETQYF. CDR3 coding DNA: TGCGCCAGCAGCCCACCGGGACTATGGCAAGAGACCCAGTACTTC.

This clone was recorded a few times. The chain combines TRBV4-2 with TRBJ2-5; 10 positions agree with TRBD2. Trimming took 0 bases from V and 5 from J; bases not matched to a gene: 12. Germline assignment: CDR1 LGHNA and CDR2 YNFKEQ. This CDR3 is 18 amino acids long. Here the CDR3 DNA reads TGTGCCAGCAGCCAAGATCTCGCTAGCGGGGGTGGCAAGGAGACCCAGTACTTC. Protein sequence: CASSQDLASGGGKETQYF.

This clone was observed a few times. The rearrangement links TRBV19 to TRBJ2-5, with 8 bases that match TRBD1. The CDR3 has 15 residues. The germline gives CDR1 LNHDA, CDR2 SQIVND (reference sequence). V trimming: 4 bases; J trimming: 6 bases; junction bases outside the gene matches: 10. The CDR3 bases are TGTGCCAGTAGTACCCGGGACAGGCTTCCAAAGACCCAGTACTTC. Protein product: CASSTRDRLPKTQYF.

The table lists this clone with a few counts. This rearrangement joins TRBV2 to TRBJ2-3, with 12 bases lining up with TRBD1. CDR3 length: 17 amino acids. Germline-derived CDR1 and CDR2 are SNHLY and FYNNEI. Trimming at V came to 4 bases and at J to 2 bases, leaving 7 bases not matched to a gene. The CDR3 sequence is CASSALGQGANTDTQYF. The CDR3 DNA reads TGTGCCAGCAGTGCGTTGGGACAGGGGGCTAACACAGATACGCAGTATTTT.

In nucleotides, the CDR3 is TGTGCCAGCAGCTTCCCCAACAGGGGAATTCCCTCTGGGGCCAACGTCCTGACTTTC. Protein sequence: CASSFPNRGIPSGANVLTF. The chain links TRBV7-2 to TRBJ2-6; 7 positions agree with TRBD1. Unmatched junction bases numbered 11, after V lost 3 bases and J lost 0 bases. Germline V gives CDR1 SGHTA, CDR2 FQGNSA. The CDR3 is made up of 19 amino acids.

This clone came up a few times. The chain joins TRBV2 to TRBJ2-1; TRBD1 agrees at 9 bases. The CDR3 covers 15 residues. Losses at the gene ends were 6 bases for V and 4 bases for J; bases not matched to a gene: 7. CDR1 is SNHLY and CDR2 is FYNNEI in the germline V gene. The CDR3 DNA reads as TGTGCCAGCAGCGACACAGGGGGCAAATACAATGAGCAGTTCTTC. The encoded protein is CASSDTGGKYNEQFF.

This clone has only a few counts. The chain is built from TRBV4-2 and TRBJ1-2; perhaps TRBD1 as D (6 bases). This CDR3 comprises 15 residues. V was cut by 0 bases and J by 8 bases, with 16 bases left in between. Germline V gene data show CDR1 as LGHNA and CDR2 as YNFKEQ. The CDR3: CASSQERAGDGGYTF. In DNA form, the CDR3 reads TGTGCCAGCAGCCAAGAAAGAGCAGGGGACGGCGGCTACACCTTC.

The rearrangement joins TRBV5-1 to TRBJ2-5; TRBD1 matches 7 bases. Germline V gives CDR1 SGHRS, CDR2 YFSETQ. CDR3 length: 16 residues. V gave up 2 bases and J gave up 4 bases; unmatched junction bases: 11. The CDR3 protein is CASSFSTGRLGETQYF. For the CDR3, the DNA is TGCGCCAGCAGCTTTTCGACAGGGAGATTAGGAGAGACCCAGTACTTC.

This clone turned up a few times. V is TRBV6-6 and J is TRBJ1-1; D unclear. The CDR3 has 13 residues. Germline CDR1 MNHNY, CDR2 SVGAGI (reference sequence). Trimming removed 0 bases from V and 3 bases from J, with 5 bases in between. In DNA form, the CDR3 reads TGTGCCAGCAGTTACTCGAGGGACACTGAAGCTTTCTTT. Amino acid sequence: CASSYSRDTEAFF.

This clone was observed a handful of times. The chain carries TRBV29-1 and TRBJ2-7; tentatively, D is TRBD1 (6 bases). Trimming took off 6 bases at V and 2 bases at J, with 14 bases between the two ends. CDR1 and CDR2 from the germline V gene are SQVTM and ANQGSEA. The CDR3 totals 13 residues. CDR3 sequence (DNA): TGCAGCGTCCCCGGGACAAGCACCTACGAGCAGTACTTC. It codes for CSVPGTSTYEQYF.

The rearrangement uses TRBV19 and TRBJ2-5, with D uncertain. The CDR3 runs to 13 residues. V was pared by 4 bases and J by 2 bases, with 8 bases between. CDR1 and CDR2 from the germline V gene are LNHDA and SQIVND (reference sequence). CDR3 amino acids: CASSKQTQETQYF. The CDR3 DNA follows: TGTGCCAGTAGTAAACAGACACAAGAGACCCAGTACTTC.

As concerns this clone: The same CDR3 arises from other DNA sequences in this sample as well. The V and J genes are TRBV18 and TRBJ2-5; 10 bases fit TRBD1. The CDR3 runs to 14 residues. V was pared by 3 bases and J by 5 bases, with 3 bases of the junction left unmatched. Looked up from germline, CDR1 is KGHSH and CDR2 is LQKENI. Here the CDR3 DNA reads TGTGCCAGCTCACCGACAGGGGGCCGGGAGACCCAGTACTTC. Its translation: CASSPTGGRETQYF.

The DNA of the CDR3 is TGTGCCAGCAGTGCCCGGGTGGGTGGAAACTATGGCTACACCTTC. It specifies CASSARVGGNYGYTF. The chain employs TRBV6-5 and TRBJ1-2, with unresolved D. CDR1 MNHEY and CDR2 SVGAGI come from the germline V gene. The CDR3 has 15 amino acids. Trimming stripped 5 bases from V and 2 bases from J, with 15 bases between.

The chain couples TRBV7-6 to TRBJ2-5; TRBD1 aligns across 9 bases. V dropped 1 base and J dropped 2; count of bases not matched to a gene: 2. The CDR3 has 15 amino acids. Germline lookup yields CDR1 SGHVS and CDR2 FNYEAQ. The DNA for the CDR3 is TGTGCCAGCAGCTTAGGACAGGGGGGGCAAGAGACCCAGTACTTC. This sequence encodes CASSLGQGGQETQYF.

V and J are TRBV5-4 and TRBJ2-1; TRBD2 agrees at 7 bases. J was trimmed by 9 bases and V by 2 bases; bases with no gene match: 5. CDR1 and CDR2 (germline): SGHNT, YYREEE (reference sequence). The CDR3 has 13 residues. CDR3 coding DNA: TGTGCCAGCAGCTTCGCTGGGGGGGGTGAGCAGTTCTTC. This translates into CASSFAGGGEQFF.

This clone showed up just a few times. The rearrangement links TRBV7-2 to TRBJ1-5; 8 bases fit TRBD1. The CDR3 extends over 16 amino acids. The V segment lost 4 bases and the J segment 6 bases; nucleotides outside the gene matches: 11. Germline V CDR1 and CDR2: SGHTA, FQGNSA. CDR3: CASSSWTGLSVQPQHF. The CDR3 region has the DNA TGTGCCAGCAGCTCCTGGACAGGGCTGTCGGTTCAGCCCCAGCATTTT.

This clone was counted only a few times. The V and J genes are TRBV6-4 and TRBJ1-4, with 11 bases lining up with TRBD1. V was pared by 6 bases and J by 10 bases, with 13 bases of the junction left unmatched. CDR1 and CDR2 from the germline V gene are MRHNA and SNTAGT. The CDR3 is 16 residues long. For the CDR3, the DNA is TGTGCCAGCAGGAGGGACAGGGGGATGTGTCTGGGAAAACTGTTTTTT. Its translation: CASRRDRGMCLGKLFF.

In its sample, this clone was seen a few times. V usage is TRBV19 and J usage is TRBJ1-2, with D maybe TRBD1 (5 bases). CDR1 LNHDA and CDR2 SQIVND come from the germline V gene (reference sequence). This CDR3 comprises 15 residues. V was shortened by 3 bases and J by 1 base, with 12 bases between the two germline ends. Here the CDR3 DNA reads TGTGCCAGTAGTATCGGGGCGCCCGTTAACTATGGCTACACCTTC. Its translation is CASSIGAPVNYGYTF. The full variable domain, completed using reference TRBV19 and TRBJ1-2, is DGGITQSPKYLFRKEGQNVTLSCEQNLNHDAMYWYRQDPGQGLRLIYYSQIVNDFQKGDIAEGYSVSREKKESFPLTVTSAQKNPTAFYLCASSIGAPVNYGYTFGSGTRLTVV.

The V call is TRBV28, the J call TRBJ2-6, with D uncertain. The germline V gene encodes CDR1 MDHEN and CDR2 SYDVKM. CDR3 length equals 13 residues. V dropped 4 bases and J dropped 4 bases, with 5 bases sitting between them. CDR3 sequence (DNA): TGTGCCAGCAGTTCCAACGGGGCCAACGTCCTGACTTTC. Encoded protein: CASSSNGANVLTF.

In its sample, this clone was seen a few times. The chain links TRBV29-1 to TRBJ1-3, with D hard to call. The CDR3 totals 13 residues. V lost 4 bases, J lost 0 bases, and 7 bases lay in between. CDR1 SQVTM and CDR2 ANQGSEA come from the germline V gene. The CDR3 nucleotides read TGCAGCGTTGGGCCCAGCTCTGGAAACACCATATATTTT. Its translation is CSVGPSSGNTIYF.

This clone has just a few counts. The CDR3 protein is CASSFTGADSNQPQHF. The CDR3 DNA follows: TGTGCCAGCAGTTTCACAGGGGCGGATAGCAATCAGCCCCAGCATTTT. The V and J genes are TRBV27 and TRBJ1-5; 7 bases map to TRBD1. Per germline, CDR1 MNHEY and CDR2 SMNVEV (reference sequence). Losses at the gene ends were 3 bases for V and 0 bases for J; bases not matched to a gene: 5. CDR3 size: 16 residues.

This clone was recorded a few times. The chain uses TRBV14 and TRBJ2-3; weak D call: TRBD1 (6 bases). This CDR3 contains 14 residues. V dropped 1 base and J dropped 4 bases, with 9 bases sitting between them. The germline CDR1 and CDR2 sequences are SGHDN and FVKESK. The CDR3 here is CASSQAQGPDTQYF. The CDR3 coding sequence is TGTGCCAGCAGCCAAGCCCAGGGGCCAGATACGCAGTATTTT.